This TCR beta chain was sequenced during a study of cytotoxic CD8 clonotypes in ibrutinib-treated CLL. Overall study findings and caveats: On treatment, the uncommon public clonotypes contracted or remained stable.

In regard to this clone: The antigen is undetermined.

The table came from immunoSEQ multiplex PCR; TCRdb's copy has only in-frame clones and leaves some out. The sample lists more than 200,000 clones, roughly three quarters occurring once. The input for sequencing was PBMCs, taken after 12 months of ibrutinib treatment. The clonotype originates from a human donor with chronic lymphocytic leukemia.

The CDR3 here is CASSMTGSWESSNQPQHF. As DNA, the CDR3 is TGTGCCAGCAGTATGACAGGTTCTTGGGAAAGTAGCAATCAGCCCCAGCATTTT. The chain employs TRBV25-1 and TRBJ1-5; D possibly corresponds to TRBD1 (6 bases). Trimming left V 5 bases short and J 0 bases short, with 20 bases between. CDR1 is MGHDK, CDR2 SYGVNS, per germline. The CDR3 extends over 18 amino acids.